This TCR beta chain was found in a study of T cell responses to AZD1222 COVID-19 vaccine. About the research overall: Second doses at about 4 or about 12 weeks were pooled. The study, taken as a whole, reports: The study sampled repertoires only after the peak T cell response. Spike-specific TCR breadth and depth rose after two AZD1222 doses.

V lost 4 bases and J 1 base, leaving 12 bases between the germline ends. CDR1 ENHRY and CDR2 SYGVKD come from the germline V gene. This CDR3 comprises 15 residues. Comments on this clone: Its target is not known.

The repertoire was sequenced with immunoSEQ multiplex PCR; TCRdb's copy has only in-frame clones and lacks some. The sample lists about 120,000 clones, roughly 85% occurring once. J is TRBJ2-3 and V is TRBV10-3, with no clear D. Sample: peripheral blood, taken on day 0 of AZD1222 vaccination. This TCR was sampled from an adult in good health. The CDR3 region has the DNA TGTGCCATCAGTGCACCCCTCACTGGCACAGATACGCAGTATTTT. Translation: CAISAPLTGTDTQYF.